This TCR beta chain is from a study of shared clonotypes between healthy human individuals. Subsets obtained from CD4+ cells comprised CD45RA+ naive and CD45RA-negative memory cells. Points on this clone: Antigen specificity is unknown.

The method was immunoSEQ multiplex PCR; TCRdb's version includes in-frame clones alone and lacks a portion of them. The table includes fewer than 3 million clones, under 95% detected once. Study observations and caveats: Among donors, clonotype sharing was expected to be affected by sequencing depth. Among non-shared clonotypes, generation probabilities were lower than among those shared by all four donors. Generally, estimated richness proved larger in naive subsets than it did in memory subsets.

There are 15 residues in the CDR3. Germline loops: CDR1 MDHEN, CDR2 SYDVKM. J was trimmed by 4 bases and V by 4 bases; bases with no gene match: 8. V gene TRBV28 combines with J gene TRBJ1-2; 8 nucleotides agree with TRBD1. This receptor was obtained from a man aged 18-30 years in good health. Some clones in this sample may be carry-over from other donors' samples. The sample consisted of naive CD4+ T cells from PBMCs. The subset here: CD45RA+ positively selected. CDR3 protein: CASSSGQGLGYGYTF. The CDR3 region has the DNA TGTGCCAGCAGTTCCGGACAGGGACTCGGCTATGGCTACACCTTC.